The 25 T cell receptor beta chains below all came from one sample that was sequenced in a study of blood T cell repertoires in COVID-19. TCRdb keeps only in-frame clones here, not all; method: immunoSEQ multiplex PCR. This table has around 170,000 clones, about 88% appearing once. Sequences were obtained from PBMCs or T cells enriched from blood (not recorded which). All receptors derive from a woman between 50 and 59 years old who had recovered from COVID-19.

The rearrangement uses TRBV10-3 and TRBJ1-1, with D perhaps matching TRBD1 (6 bases). This CDR3 is 15 amino acids long. CDR1 and CDR2 from the germline V gene are ENHRY and SYGVKD. V lost 11 bases and J lost 1, with 20 bases in between. The CDR3 loop is CAVQQGSQRNTEAFF. The CDR3 region has the DNA TGTGCCGTTCAACAGGGATCCCAACGGAACACTGAAGCTTTCTTT.

This clone was seen a few times. This chain uses TRBV30 with TRBJ2-7, with no clear D. Trimming took 5 bases from V and 4 from J, leaving 21 bases between them. This CDR3 has 15 residues. CDR1 and CDR2 (germline): GTSNPN, SVGIG (reference sequence). The DNA for the CDR3 is TGTGCCTGGCAGAGGTGGAAATCTAGTCATTACGAGCAGTACTTC. Translating gives CAWQRWKSSHYEQYF.

This clone showed up just a few times. This chain joins TRBV10-3 and TRBJ2-4; TRBD2 matches at 8 bases. Per the germline V gene, CDR1 is ENHRY and CDR2 is SYGVKD. Trimming took 0 bases from V and 1 from J; bases not matched to a gene: 8. The CDR3 extends over 18 amino acids. The CDR3 nucleotides read TGTGCCATCAGTGAGTCCCTAGGAGCGGGAGAGGCCAAAAACATTCAGTACTTC. Translated, it gives CAISESLGAGEAKNIQYF.

The chain links TRBV7-8 to TRBJ2-1; TRBD2 matches at 10 bases. The V segment lost 1 base and the J segment 8 bases; nucleotides outside the gene matches: 5. CDR1 SGHVS and CDR2 FQNEAQ come from the germline V gene. The CDR3 has 15 residues. Written as DNA, the CDR3 is TGTGCCAGCAGCTTAGGGGCTAGCGGGAGACATGAGCAGTTCTTC. This codes for CASSLGASGRHEQFF.

The genes are TRBV19 and TRBJ2-2; 9 nucleotides align to TRBD1. Germline CDR1 reads LNHDA; CDR2 reads SQIVND (reference sequence). The CDR3 is made up of 16 amino acids. With V trimmed by 3 bases and J by 6 bases, 8 bases remained unmatched. CDR3 DNA: TGTGCCAGTAGTATTGAAGGGACAGGGCCTTCCGGGGAGCTGTTTTTT. As protein: CASSIEGTGPSGELFF.

This clone was seen once. The rearrangement links TRBV4-1 to TRBJ1-1; a possible D gene is TRBD1 (6 bases). The CDR3 is 19 amino acids. The V and J ends lost 0 bases and 5 bases respectively, with 25 bases between them. CDR1 is MGHRA, CDR2 YSYEKL, per germline. This CDR3 is CASSQERWGRVHSGTEAFF. CDR3 in DNA: TGCGCCAGCAGCCAAGAAAGATGGGGGCGGGTTCATTCGGGAACTGAAGCTTTCTTT.

The V call is TRBV6-2 or TRBV6-3, the J call TRBJ2-7, with D possibly TRBD1 on 6 matching bases. With 6 bases removed from V and 3 bases from J, the gap between germline ends came to 12 bases. The CDR3 runs 13 residues. Germline V gives CDR1 MNHEY, CDR2 SVGEGT. CDR3 nucleotide sequence: TGTGCCAGCAGCGAACAGGGAGTCTACGAGCAGTACTTC. It translates to CASSEQGVYEQYF.

The rearrangement links TRBV28 to TRBJ2-1; 9 bases match TRBD1. The CDR3 extends over 15 amino acids. Germline loops: CDR1 MDHEN, CDR2 SYDVKM. Germline trimming cut 4 bases from V and 5 bases from J; bases unmatched to any gene: 6. The CDR3, as DNA: TGTGCCAGCAGTTCATTCGGGACAGGGAACAATGAGCAGTTCTTC. Translated: CASSSFGTGNNEQFF.

The chain recombines TRBV19 with TRBJ2-3, with a possible D match to TRBD1 (6 bases). The CDR3 loop spans 17 amino acids. Between the trimmed V and J ends, which lost 4 bases and 4 bases, there was a span of 21 bases. The V gene's germline CDR1 is LNHDA and CDR2 SQIVND (reference sequence). This CDR3 is CASSTLTGFHEADTQYF. As DNA, the CDR3 is TGTGCCAGTAGTACCCTGACAGGTTTTCACGAAGCAGATACGCAGTATTTT. Variable domain in full (rest from reference TRBV19 and TRBJ2-3): DGGITQSPKYLFRKEGQNVTLSCEQNLNHDAMYWYRQDPGQGLRLIYYSQIVNDFQKGDIAEGYSVSREKKESFPLTVTSAQKNPTAFYLCASSTLTGFHEADTQYFGPGTRLTVL.

The chain carries TRBV7-8 and TRBJ2-1; 10 nucleotides line up with TRBD2. Unmatched junction bases numbered 4, after V lost 2 bases and J lost 9 bases. Per germline, CDR1 SGHVS and CDR2 FQNEAQ. There are 14 residues in the CDR3. CDR3 sequence: CASSLSGRGGEQFF. The CDR3 bases are TGTGCCAGCAGCTTAAGCGGGAGGGGAGGTGAGCAGTTCTTC.

This chain connects TRBV28 to TRBJ1-4, with 10 bases identical to TRBD1. Trimming cost V 5 bases and J 2 bases; bases outside gene matches: 23. CDR1 is MDHEN, CDR2 SYDVKM, per germline. The CDR3 covers 22 residues. The CDR3 DNA sequence: TGTGCCAGCAGTACTACCAGGCTACCTCGGACAGGGGGACTGGCTACTAATGAAAAACTGTTTTTT. Protein product: CASSTTRLPRTGGLATNEKLFF.

The chain couples TRBV2 to TRBJ1-5; D might be TRBD1 (5 bases). The ends were cut back, 5 bases at V and 4 bases at J, with 15 bases in the middle. Looked up from germline, CDR1 is SNHLY and CDR2 is FYNNEI. The CDR3 length is 15 residues. DNA for the CDR3: TGTGCCAGCAGTTCCTCGACAGTAACTAATCAGCCCCAGCATTTT. Protein sequence: CASSSSTVTNQPQHF.

The chain recombines TRBV2 with TRBJ2-1; maybe TRBD2 (5 bases). V lost 8 bases and J lost 5, with 13 bases in between. The CDR3 sequence is 13 residues long. Germline loops: CDR1 SNHLY, CDR2 FYNNEI. CDR3 residues: CASFPSGNNEQFF. The CDR3 coding sequence is TGTGCCAGCTTCCCAAGCGGTAACAATGAGCAGTTCTTC. Drawing the rest from reference TRBV2 and TRBJ2-1, the complete variable domain is EPEVTQTPSHQVTQMGQEVILRCVPISNHLYFYWYRQILGQKVEFLVSFYNNEISEKSEIFDDQFSVERPDGSNFTLKIRSTKLEDSAMYFCASFPSGNNEQFFGPGTRLTVL.

The chain employs TRBV5-1 and TRBJ1-6; D not resolved. CDR1 SGHRS and CDR2 YFSETQ come from the germline V gene. The V and J ends lost 2 bases and 6 bases respectively, with 24 bases between them. This CDR3 has 19 amino acids. For the CDR3, the DNA is TGCGCCAGCAGCTTTACCGCGGGGTCCTACGAGTCTGCTAATTCACCCCTCCACTTT. It encodes CASSFTAGSYESANSPLHF.

The sample holds one count of this clone. The chain is built from TRBV9 and TRBJ2-1, with D perhaps TRBD2 (6 bases). The CDR3 totals 15 residues. Germline V lookup: CDR1 SGDLS, CDR2 YYNGEE. V was shortened by 0 bases and J by 3 bases, with 10 bases between the two germline ends. This chain's CDR3 is CASSVVPSVYNEQFF. DNA for the CDR3: TGTGCCAGCAGCGTAGTCCCTAGCGTCTACAATGAGCAGTTCTTC.

V is TRBV2 and J is TRBJ1-1, with TRBD1 identical over 8 bases. There are 15 residues in the CDR3. Unmatched junction bases numbered 10, after V lost 6 bases and J lost 4 bases. The germline V gene encodes CDR1 SNHLY and CDR2 FYNNEI. The CDR3 DNA follows: TGTGCCAGCAGACCAGGGGGCCGGTCGAGCACTGAAGCTTTCTTT. This codes for CASRPGGRSSTEAFF.

The rearrangement links TRBV13 to TRBJ2-4; TRBD1 might be the D (5 bases). V was clipped by 0 bases and J by 6 bases, with 12 bases between them. CDR1 is PRHDT and CDR2 is FYEKMQ in the germline V gene (reference sequence). The length of the CDR3 is 15 residues. This CDR3 reads CASSLGQGRINIQYF. The CDR3 nucleotides read TGTGCCAGCAGCTTAGGCCAGGGCAGAATAAACATTCAGTACTTC.

J is TRBJ2-1 and V is TRBV5-4; 10 nucleotides line up with TRBD2. There are 15 residues in the CDR3. Trimming cost V 1 base and J 6 bases; bases outside gene matches: 4. The germline CDR1 and CDR2 sequences are SGHNT and YYREEE (reference sequence). Written as DNA, the CDR3 is TGTGCCAGCAGCTTGCCAGCGGGAGGGATCAATGAGCAGTTCTTC. Its protein product is CASSLPAGGINEQFF.

J is TRBJ1-1 and V is TRBV18; 8 bases align to TRBD1. The V segment lost 5 bases and the J segment 11 bases; nucleotides outside the gene matches: 7. Germline lookup yields CDR1 KGHSH and CDR2 LQKENI. This CDR3 region has 12 residues. The CDR3 loop reads CASSATGDAAFF. The DNA of the CDR3 is TGTGCCAGCTCAGCGACAGGGGATGCGGCTTTCTTT.

The chain joins TRBV3-1 (or the pseudogene TRBV3-2) to TRBJ1-5; TRBD1 is a possible D gene (6 bases). This CDR3 has 19 amino acids. Germline values: CDR1 LGHDT, CDR2 YNNKEL (reference sequence). Trimming stripped 4 bases from V and 0 bases from J, with 22 bases between. The DNA of the CDR3 is TGTGCCAGCAGCCCTAAGGGGGGGAAGGCACCCTATAGCAATCAGCCCCAGCATTTT. It translates to CASSPKGGKAPYSNQPQHF.

V usage is TRBV27 and J usage is TRBJ1-6, with 7 bases matching TRBD1. The J segment lost 9 bases and the V segment lost 4 bases, leaving 3 bases of the junction unmatched. Germline loops: CDR1 MNHEY, CDR2 SMNVEV (reference sequence). The CDR3 covers 13 residues. CDR3 DNA sequence: TGTGCCAGCAGTTATACAGGGGTTTCACCCCTCCACTTT. Amino acids: CASSYTGVSPLHF.

This clone was seen more than once but under ten times. The CDR3 protein is CASSHGQGAGNEQFF. CDR3 sequence (DNA): TGTGCCAGCAGCCACGGACAGGGGGCGGGGAATGAGCAGTTCTTC. V usage is TRBV11-2 and J usage is TRBJ2-1; 11 nucleotides match TRBD1. The J segment lost 7 bases and the V segment lost 5 bases, leaving 7 bases of the junction unmatched. The length of the CDR3 is 15 residues. CDR1 SGHAT and CDR2 FQNNGV come from the germline V gene.

The V gene is TRBV5-1, the J gene TRBJ2-7; 10 bases map to TRBD1. J was trimmed by 4 bases and V by 0 bases; bases with no gene match: 4. Germline assignment: CDR1 SGHRS and CDR2 YFSETQ. This CDR3 has 15 residues. This CDR3 is CASSLGGQGRYEQYF. For the CDR3, the DNA is TGCGCCAGCAGCTTGGGGGGACAGGGGAGGTACGAGCAGTACTTC.

This chain uses TRBV5-5 with TRBJ2-1; D remains unclear. Between the trimmed V and J ends, which lost 5 bases and 3 bases, there was a span of 12 bases. Per germline, CDR1 SGHKS and CDR2 YYEKEE (reference sequence). This CDR3 spans 14 amino acids. CDR3 in DNA: TGTGCCAGCAGGACTCTAGATCTCTACAATGAGCAGTTCTTC. Protein sequence: CASRTLDLYNEQFF.

This clone was observed a single time. DNA for the CDR3: TGTGCCACCAGTGACCTTAGCGGGAGCTACAATGAGCAGTTCTTC. Translation: CATSDLSGSYNEQFF. V is TRBV24-1 and J is TRBJ2-1, with 9 bases lining up with TRBD2. Trimming removed 4 bases from V and 3 bases from J; junction bases left unmatched: 3. Germline-derived CDR1 and CDR2 are KGHDR and SFDVKD. The CDR3 is made up of 15 amino acids.